The sequence of this T cell receptor beta chain was determined in a study of cytomegalovirus exposure and HLA in healthy donors. Points from the study as a whole: HLA alleles were associated with 16,951 TCR beta sequences in a later analysis at 0.05 false discovery rate. A later analysis revealed that TCR association rates differed between HLA loci, peaking at DRB1 and bottoming out at HLA-C. Earlier findings revealed that most TCR beta V segments proved productive either about 87% or about 30% of the time. The authors listed some 160 TCR beta chains as cytomegalovirus-associated.

A multiplex PCR was run with 60 Vbeta primers and 13 Jbeta primers. Profiling relied on immunoSEQ multiplex PCR, and the TCRdb table lists in-frame clones only, not all of them. The profile shows some 190,000 clones, more than 75% of them singletons. In germline, CDR1 is MNHEY, CDR2 SMNVEV (reference sequence). The CDR3 runs 16 residues. Trimming pared 2 bases from V and 2 bases from J, leaving 15 bases between. A remark on this clone: Its target is not known.

This clonotype was obtained from a woman in her thirties in good health and CMV-seropositive. The chain has TRBV27 and TRBJ1-2, with TRBD1 as a possible D gene (5 bases). The sample comprised PBMCs. CDR3 nucleotide sequence: TGTGCCAGCAGTTTAGGGGCCCCCACCCCCAACTATGGCTACACCTTC. Residues: CASSLGAPTPNYGYTF.